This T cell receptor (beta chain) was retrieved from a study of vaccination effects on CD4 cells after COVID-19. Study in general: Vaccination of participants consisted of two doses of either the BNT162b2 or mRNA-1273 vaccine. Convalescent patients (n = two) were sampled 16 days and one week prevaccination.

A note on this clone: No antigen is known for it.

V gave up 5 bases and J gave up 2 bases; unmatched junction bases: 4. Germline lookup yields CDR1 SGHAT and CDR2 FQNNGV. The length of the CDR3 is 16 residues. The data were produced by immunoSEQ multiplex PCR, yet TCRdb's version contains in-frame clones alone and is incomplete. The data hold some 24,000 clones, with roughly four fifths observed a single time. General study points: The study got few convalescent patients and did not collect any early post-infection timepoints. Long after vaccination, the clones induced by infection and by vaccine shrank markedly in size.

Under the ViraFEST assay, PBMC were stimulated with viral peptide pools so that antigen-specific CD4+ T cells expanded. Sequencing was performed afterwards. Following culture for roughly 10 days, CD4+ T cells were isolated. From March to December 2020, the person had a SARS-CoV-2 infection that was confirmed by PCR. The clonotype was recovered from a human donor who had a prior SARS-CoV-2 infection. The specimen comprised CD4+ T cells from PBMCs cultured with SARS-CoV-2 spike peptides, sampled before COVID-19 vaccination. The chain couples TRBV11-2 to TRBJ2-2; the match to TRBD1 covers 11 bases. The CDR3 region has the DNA TGTGCCAGCAGCCCGAGGACAGGGGGCAACACCGGGGAGCTGTTTTTT. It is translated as CASSPRTGGNTGELFF.